Listed here are 10 T cell receptor beta chains from one sample, sequenced in a study of human CD8 memory T cell subsets. Sequencing libraries of TCR beta were made by UMI-labeled 5' RACE. TCRdb reworked the 5' RACE reads into one entry per CDR3 protein, no DNA. The sample includes 10,000 to 15,000 distinct CDR3 sequences. Sequenced: CD8+ T cells from PBMCs. These receptors all come from a human donor in good health.

The chain links TRBV14 to TRBJ2-7; TCRdb's D gene call, TRBD1, goes unchecked for lack of DNA. Germline CDR1 and CDR2: SGHDN and FVKESK. The CDR3 runs 11 residues. The CDR3 reads CASSLGTEQYF. Full variable domain (rest looked up from reference TRBV14 and TRBJ2-7): EAGVTQFPSHSVIEKGQTVTLRCDPISGHDNLYWYRRVMGKEIKFLLHFVKESKQDESGMPNNRFLAERTGGTYSTLKVQPAELEDSGVYFCASSLGTEQYFGPGTRLTVT.

This chain connects TRBV14 to TRBJ1-5; the D gene TCRdb calls, TRBD1, cannot be checked with no DNA. CDR3 length: 15 amino acids. Germline values: CDR1 SGHDN, CDR2 FVKESK. The CDR3: CASSPAGAGNQPQHF.

The genes are TRBV20-1 and TRBJ2-1; as DNA is missing, the TRBD1 call by TCRdb cannot be tested. This CDR3 is 16 amino acids long. Looked up from germline, CDR1 is DFQATT and CDR2 is SNEGSKA (reference sequence). The chain's CDR3 is CSARDLSVGLSNEQFF.

The rearrangement uses TRBV7-3 and TRBJ2-1; absent DNA, TCRdb's TRBD2 call cannot be checked. The CDR3 is 15 amino acids. Germline CDR1 reads SGHTA; CDR2 reads FQGTGA. Here the CDR3 reads CASSPLAGPYNEQFF.

The chain is built from TRBV29-1 and TRBJ2-7; the TCRdb call, TRBD2, lacks DNA for checking. CDR1 is SQVTM and CDR2 is ANQGSEA in the germline V gene. This CDR3 is 13 amino acids long. The CDR3 is CSVVFQGPAEQYF.

This chain connects TRBV7-9 to TRBJ2-1; TCRdb selects TRBD1, and the lack of DNA leaves this call unchecked. The CDR3 is 14 amino acids. Germline V gene lookup returns CDR1 SEHNR and CDR2 FQNEAQ (reference sequence). CDR3 amino acids: CASSPRDTNDEQFF. Full variable domain (missing parts from reference TRBV7-9 and TRBJ2-1): DTGVSQNPRHKITKRGQNVTFRCDPISEHNRLYWYRQTLGQGPEFLTYFQNEAQLEKSRLLSDRFSAERPKGSFSTLEIQRTEQGDSAMYLCASSPRDTNDEQFFGPGTRLTVL.

CDR3: CASSLVQGLTGASGSAEQFF. The V call is TRBV11-2, the J call TRBJ2-1; TCRdb's D call, TRBD2, is unchecked because there is no DNA. The length of the CDR3 is 20 residues. Germline CDR1 reads SGHAT; CDR2 reads FQNNGV.

This clonotype is identified as medium-sized from frequency. The V gene is TRBV27, the J gene TRBJ1-1; TCRdb selects TRBD1, and the lack of DNA leaves this call unchecked. Germline V gene sequence: CDR1 MNHEY, CDR2 SMNVEV (reference sequence). There are 18 residues in the CDR3. This CDR3 reads CASSLYPIGQGEFTEAFF.

The chain links TRBV29-1 to TRBJ2-1; TCRdb's D call, TRBD1, is unchecked because there is no DNA. Germline assignment: CDR1 SQVTM and CDR2 ANQGSEA. This CDR3 contains 15 residues. CDR3 in amino acids: CSVEKQGWNSNEQFF.

The genes are TRBV27 and TRBJ2-5; checking the TCRdb D call of TRBD1 is not possible without DNA. There are 15 residues in the CDR3. CDR1 and CDR2 (germline): MNHEY, SMNVEV (reference sequence). CDR3 in amino acids: CASSLGGTAKETQYF.